The T cell receptor beta chain under discussion was sequenced for a study of T cell repertoires in cytomegalovirus infection. TCRdb analysed the reads with MiXCR anew, one entry per CDR3 protein. The top ten clones hold about 15% of a sample with roughly 300,000 distinct CDR3 sequences, about 23% of them seen once. Whole-study results and caveats: Based on cumulative public TCR beta family frequency, carriers of CMV plus the relevant HLA were identified.

Germline V gene data show CDR1 as ENHRY and CDR2 as SYGVKD. CDR3 length: 15 amino acids. V lost 1 base, J lost 5 bases, and 6 bases stayed unmatched. On this clonotype: Its target is not known.

Specimen: PBMCs. This TCR was recovered from a human donor in good health (CMV status not recorded). Some clones in this sample may be carry-over from other donors' samples. The genes are TRBV10-3 and TRBJ1-1, with 8 bases aligning to TRBD1. The CDR3 is CAISEWTGSRTEAFF. The CDR3 DNA sequence: TGTGCCATCAGTGAGTGGACAGGGTCGAGGACTGAAGCTTTCTTT.